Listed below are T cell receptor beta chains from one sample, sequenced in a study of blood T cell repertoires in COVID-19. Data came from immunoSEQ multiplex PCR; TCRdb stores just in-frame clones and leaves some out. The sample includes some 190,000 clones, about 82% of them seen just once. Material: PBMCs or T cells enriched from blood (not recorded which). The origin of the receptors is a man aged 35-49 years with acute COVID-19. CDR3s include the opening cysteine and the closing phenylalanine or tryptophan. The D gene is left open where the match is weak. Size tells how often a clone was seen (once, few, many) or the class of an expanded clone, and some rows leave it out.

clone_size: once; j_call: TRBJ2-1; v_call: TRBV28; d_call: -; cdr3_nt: TGTGCCAGCAGTTCAGGACAGGGCCGGGGGGTTTCCTACAATGAGCAGTTCTTC; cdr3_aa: CASSSGQGRGVSYNEQFF
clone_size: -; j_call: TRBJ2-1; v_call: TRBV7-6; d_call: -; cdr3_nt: TGTGCCAGCAGCTTAACCCGCGATGAGCAGTTCTTC; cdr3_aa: CASSLTRDEQFF
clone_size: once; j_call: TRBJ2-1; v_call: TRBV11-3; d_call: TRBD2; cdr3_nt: TGTGCCAGCAGCACGGGGAGCGGGAGTTACGACAATGAGCAGTTCTTC; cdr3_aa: CASSTGSGSYDNEQFF
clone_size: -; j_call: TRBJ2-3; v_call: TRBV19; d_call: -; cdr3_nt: TGTGCCAGTAGTATGAATCTGGGGCCAGATACGCAGTATTTT; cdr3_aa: CASSMNLGPDTQYF
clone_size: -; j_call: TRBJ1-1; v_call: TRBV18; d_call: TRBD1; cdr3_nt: TGTGCCAGCTCGTCTACAGGGGGATGGAACACTGAAGCTTTCTTT; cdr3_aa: CASSSTGGWNTEAFF
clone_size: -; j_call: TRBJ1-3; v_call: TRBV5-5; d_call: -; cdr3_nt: TGTGCCAGCAGCTTGGACGGGAATATCGGAAACACCATATATTTT; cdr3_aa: CASSLDGNIGNTIYF
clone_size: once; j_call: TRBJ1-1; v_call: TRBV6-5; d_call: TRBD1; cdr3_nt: TGTGCCAGTAAGACAGGGAACCCATCTGAAGCTTTCTTT; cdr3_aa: CASKTGNPSEAFF
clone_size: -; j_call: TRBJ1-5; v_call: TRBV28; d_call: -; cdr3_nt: TGTGCCAGCAGTTCCGTAGGCTCAGGTTTCCAGCCCCAGCATTTT; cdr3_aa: CASSSVGSGFQPQHF
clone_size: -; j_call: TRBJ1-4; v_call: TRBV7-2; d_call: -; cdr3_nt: TGTGCCAGCAGCTTAGCGAGGGCAACTAATGAAAAACTGTTTTTT; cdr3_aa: CASSLARATNEKLFF
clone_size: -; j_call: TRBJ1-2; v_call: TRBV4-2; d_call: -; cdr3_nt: TGTGCCAGCAGCCAAGAAAGTCGGCCCATGGGGCACGGCTATGGCTACACCTTC; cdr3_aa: CASSQESRPMGHGYGYTF
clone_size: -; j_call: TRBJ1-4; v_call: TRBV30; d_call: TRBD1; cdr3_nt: TGTGCCTGGACCTACGGACAGGGCGGGACGGGGCTGTTTTTT; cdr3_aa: CAWTYGQGGTGLFF
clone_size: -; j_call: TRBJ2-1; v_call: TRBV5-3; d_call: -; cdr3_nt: TGTGCCAGCCGACTCCCTGCCCCTCAAAATGAGCAGTTCTTC; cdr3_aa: CASRLPAPQNEQFF
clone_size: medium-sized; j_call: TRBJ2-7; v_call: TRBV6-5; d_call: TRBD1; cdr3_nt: TGTGCCAGCAGTTCGGGACAGGACAACTACGAGCAGTACTTC; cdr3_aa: CASSSGQDNYEQYF
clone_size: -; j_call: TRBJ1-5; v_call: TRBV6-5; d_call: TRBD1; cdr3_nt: TGTGCCAGCACCGTTACAGGGGGCTGGCAGCCCCAGCATTTT; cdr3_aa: CASTVTGGWQPQHF
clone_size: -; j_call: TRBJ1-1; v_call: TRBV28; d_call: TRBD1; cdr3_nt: TGTGCCAGCAGCTATTACAGGGGAGGAGTGGCTGAAGCTTTCTTT; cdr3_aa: CASSYYRGGVAEAFF
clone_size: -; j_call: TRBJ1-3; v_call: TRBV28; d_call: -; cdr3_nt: TGTGCCAGCAGTACAGCCCCTGGAAACACCATATATTTT; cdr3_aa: CASSTAPGNTIYF
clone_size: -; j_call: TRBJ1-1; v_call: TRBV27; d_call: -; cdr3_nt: TGTGCCAGCAGCCGGCGGGGGACTGAAGCTTTCTTT; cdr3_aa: CASSRRGTEAFF
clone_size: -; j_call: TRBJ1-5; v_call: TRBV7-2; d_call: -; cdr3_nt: TGTGCCAGCAGCGCTGGGCAGGGCGGTAATCAGCCCCAGCATTTT; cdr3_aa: CASSAGQGGNQPQHF
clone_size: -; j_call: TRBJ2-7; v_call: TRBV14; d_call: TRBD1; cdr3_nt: TGTGCCAGCAGCCAAGTTCAGGGGGCCTACGAGCAGTACTTC; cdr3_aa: CASSQVQGAYEQYF
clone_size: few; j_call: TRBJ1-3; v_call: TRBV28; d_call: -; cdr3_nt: TGTGCCAGCAGTTTTAAACAGGGAAACACCATATATTTT; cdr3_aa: CASSFKQGNTIYF
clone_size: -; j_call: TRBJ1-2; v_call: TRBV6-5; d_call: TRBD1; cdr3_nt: TGTGCCAGCAGAACAGGGGGGTTTAACTATGGCTACACCTTC; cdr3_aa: CASRTGGFNYGYTF
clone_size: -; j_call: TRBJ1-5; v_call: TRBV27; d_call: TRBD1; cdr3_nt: TGTGCCAGCAGTGGATTACAGGGGGCCACCGCCAAATATAGCAATCAGCCCCAGCATTTT; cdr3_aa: CASSGLQGATAKYSNQPQHF
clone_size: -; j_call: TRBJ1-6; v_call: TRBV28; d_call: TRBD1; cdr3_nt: TGTGCCAGCAGTTTTAACCGACAGGGTAATTCACCCCTCCACTTT; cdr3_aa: CASSFNRQGNSPLHF
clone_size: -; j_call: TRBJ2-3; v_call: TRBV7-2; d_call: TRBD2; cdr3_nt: TGTGCCAGCAGCTTAAGCCGGACTAGCGGGAGGGGAGATACGCAGTATTTT; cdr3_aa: CASSLSRTSGRGDTQYF
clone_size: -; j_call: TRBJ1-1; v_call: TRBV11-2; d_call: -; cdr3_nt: TGTGCCAGCAGCCCAAGAGGGACTGAAGCTTTCTTT; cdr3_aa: CASSPRGTEAFF
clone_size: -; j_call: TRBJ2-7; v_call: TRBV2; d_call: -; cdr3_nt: TGTGCCAGCAGAGACTCAACACTCTCGTTGACCTACGAGCAGTACTTC; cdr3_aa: CASRDSTLSLTYEQYF
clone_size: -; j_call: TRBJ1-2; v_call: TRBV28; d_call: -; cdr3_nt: TGTGCCAGCAGTTTTTTGGGGGCGCATGGCTACACCTTC; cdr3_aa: CASSFLGAHGYTF